Presented here are 31 T cell receptor beta chains from one specimen sequenced in a study of technical replicates of blood from a few donors. Sequencing was performed with immunoSEQ multiplex PCR; in TCRdb, only in-frame clones are kept and a portion is missing. Of 65,000 to 85,000 clones detected, about 93% appear once; the ten largest clones hold roughly 0.27%. Sequenced input: T cells isolated from PBMCs. The receptors here all came from a human donor in good health.

In nucleotides, the CDR3 is TGTGCCAGCTGTCAGGGGGCCCCTGGTATTGAGCAGTTCTTC. It is translated as CASCQGAPGIEQFF. V is TRBV28 and J is TRBJ2-1; 8 bases align to TRBD1. The CDR3 consists of 14 residues. CDR1 is MDHEN and CDR2 is SYDVKM in the germline V gene. The V gene end was trimmed by 8 bases and the J gene end by 9 bases; junction bases not matched to a gene: 12.

V and J are TRBV28 and TRBJ1-4; D is ambiguous. From germline, CDR1 is MDHEN and CDR2 SYDVKM. The CDR3 consists of 18 residues. Trimming took 10 bases from V and 0 from J, leaving 24 bases between them. CDR3 coding DNA: TGTGCCACCTTATCCCTGACGGTCCGACTTACAACTAATGAAAAACTGTTTTTT. This encodes CATLSLTVRLTTNEKLFF. The variable domain in full, completed from reference TRBV28 and TRBJ1-4, reads DVKVTQSSRYLVKRTGEKVFLECVQDMDHENMFWYRQDPGLGLRLIYFSYDVKMKEKGDIPEGYSVSREKKERFSLILESASTNQTSMYLCATLSLTVRLTTNEKLFFGSGTQLSVL.

The genes are TRBV5-6 and TRBJ2-5, with TRBD1 matching 12 bases. The junction had 7 bases not matched to a gene; V was cut back by 4 bases and J by 3 bases. The CDR3 is made up of 16 amino acids. Germline CDR1 and CDR2: SGHDT and YYEEEE. The CDR3 protein is CASSPGTGGRKETQYF. In DNA, the CDR3 is TGTGCCAGCAGCCCCGGGACAGGGGGCAGAAAAGAGACCCAGTACTTC.

This clone was detected only a few times. The chain carries TRBV9 and TRBJ2-2; 14 nucleotides line up with TRBD2. This CDR3 has 18 residues. V lost 4 bases, J lost 2 bases, and 7 bases stayed unmatched. CDR1 is SGDLS, CDR2 YYNGEE, per germline. The CDR3 loop reads CASSLRTSGGRNTGELFF. The CDR3 region has the DNA TGTGCCAGCAGCTTACGGACTAGCGGGGGGAGAAACACCGGGGAGCTGTTTTTT.

This clone appeared once. The CDR3: CASSVTGGRREAFF. Written as DNA, the CDR3 is TGTGCCAGCAGCGTAACAGGGGGCCGCCGTGAAGCTTTCTTT. The chain employs TRBV9 and TRBJ1-1, with TRBD1 matching 9 bases. CDR3 length: 14 residues. V shed 1 base, J shed 7 bases, and the junction held 5 bases outside the gene matches. Germline CDR1 reads SGDLS; CDR2 reads YYNGEE.

This chain joins TRBV7-8 and TRBJ2-1; 10 bases match TRBD2. The CDR3 runs to 17 residues. CDR1 is SGHVS, CDR2 FQNEAQ, per germline. With 7 bases clipped from V and 4 bases from J, the junction kept 13 bases outside the gene matches. The CDR3 protein is CASNDGAGGPVYNEQFF. The DNA for the CDR3 is TGTGCCAGCAACGATGGAGCGGGAGGGCCTGTTTACAATGAGCAGTTCTTC. Drawing the rest from reference TRBV7-8 and TRBJ2-1, the complete variable domain is GAGVSQSPRYKVAKRGQDVALRCDPISGHVSLFWYQQALGQGPEFLTYFQNEAQLDKSGLPSDRFFAERPEGSVSTLKIQRTQQEDSAVYLCASNDGAGGPVYNEQFFGPGTRLTVL.

The V call is TRBV20-1, the J call TRBJ2-1, with D perhaps matching TRBD2 (5 bases). The CDR3 is 11 amino acids. The germline V gene encodes CDR1 DFQATT and CDR2 SNEGSKA (reference sequence). Trimming pared 3 bases from V and 9 bases from J, leaving 9 bases between. CDR3 DNA: TGCAGTGCTAGTGAGGGAGCTGAGCAGTTCTTC. As protein: CSASEGAEQFF.

In this sample, this clone turned up once. The CDR3 spells CASSLPPLAGIQETQYF. As DNA, the CDR3 is TGCGCCAGCAGCTTGCCCCCACTAGCGGGGATCCAAGAGACCCAGTACTTC. This sequence joins TRBV5-1 and TRBJ2-5; TRBD2 matches 10 bases. CDR3 length: 17 amino acids. J was trimmed by 1 base and V by 1 base; bases with no gene match: 7. The germline CDR1 and CDR2 sequences are SGHRS and YFSETQ.

Here the CDR3 DNA reads TGTGCCAGCAGGGAGGACGTTAGCTACGAGCAGTACTTC. It translates to CASREDVSYEQYF. The chain employs TRBV2 and TRBJ2-7; TRBD2 is a possible D gene (5 bases). The CDR3 runs 13 residues. Trimming pared 6 bases from V and 3 bases from J, leaving 12 bases between. The germline CDR1 and CDR2 sequences are SNHLY and FYNNEI.

The CDR3 nucleotides are TGTGCCAGCAGCTTATCGGGGGAGACCCAGTACTTC. This encodes CASSLSGETQYF. The chain has TRBV7-2 and TRBJ2-5; weak D call: TRBD2 (5 bases). Germline values: CDR1 SGHTA, CDR2 FQGNSA. The CDR3 totals 12 residues. Trimming removed 2 bases at V and 5 bases at J, with 6 bases between.

J is TRBJ2-2 and V is TRBV5-1, with D unresolved. CDR1 is SGHRS, CDR2 YFSETQ, per germline. The CDR3 has 12 amino acids. V gave up 3 bases and J gave up 7 bases, with 7 bases separating them. The CDR3: CASSSPVGELFF. As DNA, the CDR3 is TGCGCCAGCAGCTCCCCAGTCGGGGAGCTGTTTTTT.

The chain employs TRBV15 and TRBJ2-2, with 11 nucleotides matching TRBD1. V lost 4 bases and J lost 6; bases outside the gene matches: 4. Germline loops: CDR1 LNHNV, CDR2 YYDKDF (reference sequence). This CDR3 spans 15 amino acids. The CDR3 nucleotides are TGTGCCACCAGCACCGGGACAGGGGGTTCCGGGGAGCTGTTTTTT. Protein product: CATSTGTGGSGELFF.

V gene TRBV27 combines with J gene TRBJ2-1, with 7 bases aligning to TRBD1. Germline trimming cut 4 bases from V and 6 bases from J; bases unmatched to any gene: 3. Germline V CDR1 and CDR2: MNHEY, SMNVEV (reference sequence). This CDR3 contains 13 residues. The CDR3 spells CASSWAGGNEQFF. The CDR3 DNA follows: TGTGCCAGCAGTTGGGCAGGGGGCAATGAGCAGTTCTTC.

The chain couples TRBV18 to TRBJ1-4; 7 nucleotides agree with TRBD1. The CDR3 is made up of 15 amino acids. Germline CDR1 is KGHSH and CDR2 is LQKENI. The V and J ends lost 3 bases and 4 bases, in that order; junction bases with no gene match: 5. In DNA, the CDR3 is TGTGCCAGCTCACCGAGGGACAGCCTTAATGAAAAACTGTTTTTT. It translates to CASSPRDSLNEKLFF.

This chain connects TRBV4-1 to TRBJ2-7, with TRBD1 matching 7 bases. Germline trimming cut 2 bases from V and 3 bases from J; bases unmatched to any gene: 7. The CDR3 spans 15 residues. Germline assignment: CDR1 MGHRA and CDR2 YSYEKL. The CDR3 sequence: CASSQPGQENYEQYF. CDR3 DNA: TGCGCCAGCAGCCAACCCGGACAGGAGAACTACGAGCAGTACTTC.

This clone was seen a few times. This chain links TRBV12-5 with TRBJ1-6; TRBD1 might be the D (6 bases). Germline CDR1 is LGHNT and CDR2 is FRNRAP. CDR3 length: 12 amino acids. V lost 3 bases, J lost 10 bases, and 7 bases lay in between. CDR3: CASGFRGSPLHF. CDR3 nucleotide sequence: TGTGCTAGTGGTTTCAGGGGCTCACCCCTCCACTTT.

The V call is TRBV15, the J call TRBJ2-1, with a tentative D call TRBD2 (5 bases). Trimming took off 0 bases at V and 4 bases at J, with 19 bases between the two ends. The germline CDR1 and CDR2 sequences are LNHNV and YYDKDF (reference sequence). This CDR3 comprises 18 residues. CDR3 residues: CATSRDPPGGSEYNEQFF. DNA of the CDR3: TGTGCCACCAGCAGAGACCCGCCTGGCGGTAGCGAATACAATGAGCAGTTCTTC.

The chain carries TRBV7-9 and TRBJ2-5, with a tentative D call TRBD1 (6 bases). V was pared by 1 base and J by 3 bases, with 12 bases between. This CDR3 is built from 15 residues. Germline V CDR1 and CDR2: SEHNR, FQNEAQ (reference sequence). CDR3 region: CASSLDWTVEETQYF. DNA of the CDR3: TGTGCCAGCAGCTTAGACTGGACAGTGGAAGAGACCCAGTACTTC. The full variable domain, with the rest looked up from reference TRBV7-9 and TRBJ2-5, is DTGVSQNPRHKITKRGQNVTFRCDPISEHNRLYWYRQTLGQGPEFLTYFQNEAQLEKSRLLSDRFSAERPKGSFSTLEIQRTEQGDSAMYLCASSLDWTVEETQYFGPGTRLLVL.

In this sample, this clone turned up once. The genes are TRBV18 and TRBJ1-2; 7 positions match TRBD1. With V trimmed by 4 bases and J by 8 bases, 7 bases remained unmatched. Germline lookup yields CDR1 KGHSH and CDR2 LQKENI. This CDR3 region has 13 residues. Here the CDR3 DNA reads TGTGCCAGCTCACAACCCATGGACAGGGGCTACACCTTC. This codes for CASSQPMDRGYTF. Drawing the rest from reference TRBV18 and TRBJ1-2, the complete variable domain is NAGVMQNPRHLVRRRGQEARLRCSPMKGHSHVYWYRQLPEEGLKFMVYLQKENIIDESGMPKERFSAEFPKEGPSILRIQQVVRGDSAAYFCASSQPMDRGYTFGSGTRLTVV.

The V and J genes are TRBV14 and TRBJ1-1, with D perhaps matching TRBD1 (6 bases). Germline V gene sequence: CDR1 SGHDN, CDR2 FVKESK. Between the trimmed V and J ends, which lost 1 base and 5 bases, there was a span of 17 bases. The CDR3 totals 16 residues. The CDR3 nucleotides are TGTGCCAGCAGCCAAGGGGGCAGGGGATGGTGGACTGAAGCTTTCTTT. It yields the protein CASSQGGRGWWTEAFF.

The chain recombines TRBV4-2 with TRBJ2-1; 9 bases are shared with TRBD2. Trimming removed 1 base from V and 5 bases from J; junction bases left unmatched: 6. Germline values: CDR1 LGHNA, CDR2 YNFKEQ. This CDR3 has 16 residues. The CDR3 sequence is CASSQVSLAGNNEQFF. CDR3 bases: TGTGCCAGCAGCCAAGTGTCACTAGCGGGTAACAATGAGCAGTTCTTC.

This clone has just one count. The rearrangement uses TRBV7-9 and TRBJ2-1, with 8 bases aligning to TRBD2. Germline V gives CDR1 SEHNR, CDR2 FQNEAQ (reference sequence). This CDR3 is built from 15 residues. V lost 3 bases, J lost 6 bases, and 7 bases stayed unmatched. The CDR3 region is CASSFGGAIGNEQFF. The CDR3, as DNA: TGTGCCAGCAGCTTCGGGGGGGCTATAGGCAATGAGCAGTTCTTC.

The chain combines TRBV10-2 with TRBJ2-4; possibly TRBD2 for D (5 bases). V lost 0 bases, J lost 6 bases, and 12 bases lay in between. Germline CDR1 and CDR2: WSHSY and SAAADI. The CDR3 loop spans 15 amino acids. Here the CDR3 reads CASSESRRLLNIQYF. CDR3 in DNA: TGCGCCAGCAGTGAGTCGCGGAGACTATTAAACATTCAGTACTTC.

Points on this clone: Other nucleotide sequences in the sample specify the same CDR3. In DNA, the CDR3 is TGTGCCAGCTCACCATGGACTAGCGGGGCGAACACCGGGGAGCTGTTTTTT. It translates to CASSPWTSGANTGELFF. The V gene is TRBV18, the J gene TRBJ2-2; 12 nucleotides align to TRBD2. Trimming removed 2 bases from V and 0 bases from J; junction bases left unmatched: 1. The CDR3 has 17 amino acids. Germline V lookup: CDR1 KGHSH, CDR2 LQKENI.

V usage is TRBV9 and J usage is TRBJ1-5; no clear D. The germline CDR1 and CDR2 sequences are SGDLS and YYNGEE. V lost 2 bases, J lost 5 bases, and 8 bases lay in between. This CDR3 spans 13 amino acids. CDR3 DNA: TGTGCCAGCAGCGTCGGGGTCGATCAGCCCCAGCATTTT. Its translation is CASSVGVDQPQHF.

The chain joins TRBV11-2 to TRBJ2-7, with 7 bases fitting TRBD1. The V and J ends lost 6 bases and 0 bases, in that order; junction bases with no gene match: 14. Per germline, CDR1 SGHAT and CDR2 FQNNGV. The CDR3 sequence is 17 residues long. CDR3 bases: TGTGCCAGCAGAACGCCCGGTAGGACAGGAATCTCCTACGAGCAGTACTTC. It encodes CASRTPGRTGISYEQYF. The whole variable domain, filled in from reference TRBV11-2 and TRBJ2-7, reads EAGVAQSPRYKIIEKRQSVAFWCNPISGHATLYWYQQILGQGPKLLIQFQNNGVVDDSQLPKDRFSAERLKGVDSTLKIQPAKLEDSAVYLCASRTPGRTGISYEQYFGPGTRLTVT.

The chain has TRBV19 and TRBJ2-3; 10 nucleotides match TRBD1. J gave up 4 bases and V 11 bases, and 6 bases lay outside the gene matches. Germline V gene lookup returns CDR1 LNHDA and CDR2 SQIVND (reference sequence). The CDR3 consists of 13 residues. CDR3 residues: CAGGTGDADTQYF. CDR3 bases: TGTGCCGGGGGGACAGGGGACGCAGATACGCAGTATTTT.

The J gene is TRBJ1-5, the V gene TRBV4-1; D remains ambiguous. The CDR3 covers 14 residues. Trimming left V 7 bases short and J 2 bases short, with 12 bases between. The germline V gene has CDR1 MGHRA and CDR2 YSYEKL. The CDR3 spells CASTAGFGNQPQHF. DNA of the CDR3: TGCGCCAGCACAGCGGGGTTTGGCAATCAGCCCCAGCATTTT.

The chain couples TRBV7-9 to TRBJ1-5; perhaps TRBD1 as D (6 bases). The CDR3 spans 15 residues. Trimming took 4 bases from V and 5 from J, leaving 15 bases between them. The germline V gene encodes CDR1 SEHNR and CDR2 FQNEAQ (reference sequence). The CDR3 DNA reads as TGTGCCAGCAGCTCCCAGGGGTGGGGAGATCAGCCCCAGCATTTT. The encoded protein is CASSSQGWGDQPQHF.

This chain's CDR3 is CASSQVYRGGTGELFF. The CDR3 DNA reads as TGCGCCAGCAGCCAAGTTTACCGGGGGGGCACCGGGGAGCTGTTTTTT. The rearrangement joins TRBV4-1 to TRBJ2-2, with 8 positions matching TRBD2. Trimming took 1 base from V and 4 from J; bases not matched to a gene: 5. This CDR3 region has 16 residues. The germline gives CDR1 MGHRA, CDR2 YSYEKL.

For the CDR3, the DNA is TGTGCCAGCAGTGAAAGCATCAGACAGAAATACAATGAGCAGTTCTTC. Translation gives CASSESIRQKYNEQFF. The V call is TRBV2, the J call TRBJ2-1; a weak D match, TRBD1 (5 bases). The germline V gene encodes CDR1 SNHLY and CDR2 FYNNEI. The CDR3 contains 16 residues. Between the trimmed V and J ends, which lost 2 bases and 4 bases, there was a span of 15 bases.